This T cell receptor (beta chain) was sequenced in a study of cytomegalovirus exposure and HLA in healthy donors. CDR3 length: 11 amino acids. V was clipped by 6 bases and J by 5 bases, with 6 bases between them. The V gene's germline CDR1 is ENHRY and CDR2 SYGVKD. Study-wide results and limits: 87-base-pair reads could not separate some V segments, including TRBV6-2 and TRBV6-3. Available immune exposure information covered CMV serostatus only.

This clone was recorded a few times. Antigen specificity is unknown. In the PCR, 60 Vbeta and 13 Jbeta primers were used. The method was immunoSEQ multiplex PCR; TCRdb's version includes in-frame clones alone and lacks a portion of them. The data hold about 140,000 clones, with 60% to 85% observed a single time. This receptor was obtained from a male donor in good health and CMV-seropositive. The V and J genes are TRBV10-3 and TRBJ2-3; D is unresolved. The sequenced material came from PBMCs. The CDR3 nucleotides read TGTGCCATCAGCTACGGAGATACGCAGTATTTT. This gives the protein CAISYGDTQYF.